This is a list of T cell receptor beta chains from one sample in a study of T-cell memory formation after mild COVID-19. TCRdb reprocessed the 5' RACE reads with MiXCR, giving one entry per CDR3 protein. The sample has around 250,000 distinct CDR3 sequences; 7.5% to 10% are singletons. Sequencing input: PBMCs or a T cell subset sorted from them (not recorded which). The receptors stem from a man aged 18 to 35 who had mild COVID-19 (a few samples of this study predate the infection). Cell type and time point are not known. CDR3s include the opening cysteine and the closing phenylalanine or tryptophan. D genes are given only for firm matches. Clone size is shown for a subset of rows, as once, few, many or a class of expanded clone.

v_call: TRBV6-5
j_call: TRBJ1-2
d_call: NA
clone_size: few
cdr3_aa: CASSYSNNRGYTF
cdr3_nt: TGTGCCAGCAGTTACTCGAATAATCGTGGCTACACCTTC

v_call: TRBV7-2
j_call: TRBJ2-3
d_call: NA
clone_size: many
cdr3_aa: CASSSGGGTDTQYF
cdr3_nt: TGCGCCAGCAGCTCCGGGGGAGGCACAGATACGCAGTATTTT

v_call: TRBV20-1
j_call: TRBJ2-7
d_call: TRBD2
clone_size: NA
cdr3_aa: CSASGTSPNEQYF
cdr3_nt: TGCAGTGCTTCCGGGACTAGTCCTAACGAGCAGTACTTC

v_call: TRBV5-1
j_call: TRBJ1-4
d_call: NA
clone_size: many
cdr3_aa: CASSSTGTAEKLFF
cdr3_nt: TGCGCCAGCAGCTCAACCGGGACGGCTGAAAAACTGTTTTTT

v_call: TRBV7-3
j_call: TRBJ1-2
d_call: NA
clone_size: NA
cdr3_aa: CASSLGGGDGYTF
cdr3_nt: TGTGCCAGCAGCTTAGGAGGGGGAGATGGCTACACCTTC

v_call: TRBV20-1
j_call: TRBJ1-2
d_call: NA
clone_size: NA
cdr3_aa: CSVNRGSGSGYTF
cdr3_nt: TGCAGCGTCAACCGGGGCTCCGGGAGTGGCTACACCTTC

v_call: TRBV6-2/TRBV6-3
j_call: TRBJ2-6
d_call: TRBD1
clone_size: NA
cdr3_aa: CASNWDSLSGANVLTF
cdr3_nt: TGTGCCAGCAACTGGGACAGCCTCTCTGGGGCCAACGTCCTGACTTTC

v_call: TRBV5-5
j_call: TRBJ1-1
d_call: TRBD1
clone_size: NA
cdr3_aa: CASSRDSDSVNTEAFF
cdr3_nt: TGTGCCAGCAGTCGGGACAGTGACTCCGTGAACACTGAAGCTTTCTTT

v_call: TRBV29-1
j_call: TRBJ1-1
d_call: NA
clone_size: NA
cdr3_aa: CSVDSWENTEAFF
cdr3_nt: TGCAGCGTTGACAGCTGGGAGAACACTGAAGCTTTCTTT

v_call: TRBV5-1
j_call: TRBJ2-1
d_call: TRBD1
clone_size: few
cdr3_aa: CASSMTGFEINEQFF
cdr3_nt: TGCGCCAGCAGCATGACAGGGTTTGAAATTAATGAGCAGTTCTTC

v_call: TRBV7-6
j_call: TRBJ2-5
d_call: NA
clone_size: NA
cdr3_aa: CASSLARSQETQYF
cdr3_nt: TGTGCCAGCAGCTTGGCACGCAGCCAAGAGACCCAGTACTTC

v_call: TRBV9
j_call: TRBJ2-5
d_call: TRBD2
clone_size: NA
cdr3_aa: CASSVGTSAGETQYF
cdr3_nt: TGTGCCAGCAGCGTAGGCACTAGCGCTGGGGAGACCCAGTACTTC

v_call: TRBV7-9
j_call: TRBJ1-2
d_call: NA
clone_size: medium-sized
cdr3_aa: CASSLANGNGYTF
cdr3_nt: TGTGCCAGCAGCTTAGCGAACGGGAATGGCTACACCTTC

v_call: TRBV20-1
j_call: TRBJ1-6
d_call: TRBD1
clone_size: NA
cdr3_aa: CSARRDRESPLHF
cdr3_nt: TGCAGTGCTCGCCGGGACAGGGAATCACCCCTCCACTTT

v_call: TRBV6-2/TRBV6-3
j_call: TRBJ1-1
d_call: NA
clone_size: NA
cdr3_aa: CASTGVVLYTEAFF
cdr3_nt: TGTGCCAGCACAGGAGTGGTACTTTACACTGAAGCTTTCTTT

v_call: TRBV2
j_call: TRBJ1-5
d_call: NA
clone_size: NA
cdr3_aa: CASSELAGNQPQHF
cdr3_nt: TGTGCCAGCAGTGAACTGGCAGGGAATCAGCCCCAGCATTTT

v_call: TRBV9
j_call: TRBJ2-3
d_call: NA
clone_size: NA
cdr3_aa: CASSVAFTDTQYF
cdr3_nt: TGTGCCAGCAGCGTAGCTTTCACAGATACGCAGTATTTT

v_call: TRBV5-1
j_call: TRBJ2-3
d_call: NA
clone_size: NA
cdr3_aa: CASMEDTDTQYF
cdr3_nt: TGCGCCAGCATGGAGGACACAGATACGCAGTATTTT

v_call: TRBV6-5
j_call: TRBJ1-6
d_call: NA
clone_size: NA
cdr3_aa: CASSYSSASSPLHF
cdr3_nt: TGTGCCAGCAGTTACTCTTCAGCGAGTTCACCCCTCCACTTT

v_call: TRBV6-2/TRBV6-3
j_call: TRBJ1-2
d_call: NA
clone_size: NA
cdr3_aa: CASSSSQVKTLANYGYTF
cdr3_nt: TGTGCCAGCAGTTCGTCCCAAGTGAAGACTTTAGCTAACTATGGCTACACCTTC

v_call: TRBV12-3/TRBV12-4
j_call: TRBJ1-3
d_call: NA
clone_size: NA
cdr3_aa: CASDSGGNTIYF
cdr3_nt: TGTGCCAGCGACAGTGGTGGAAACACCATATATTTT

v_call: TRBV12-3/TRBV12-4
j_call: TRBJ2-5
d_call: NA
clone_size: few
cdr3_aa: CASSQGDQETQYF
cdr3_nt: TGTGCCAGCAGCCAGGGAGATCAAGAGACCCAGTACTTC

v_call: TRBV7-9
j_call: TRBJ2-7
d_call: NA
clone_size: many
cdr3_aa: CASSLSYEQYF
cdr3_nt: TGTGCCAGCAGCCTGTCCTACGAGCAGTACTTC

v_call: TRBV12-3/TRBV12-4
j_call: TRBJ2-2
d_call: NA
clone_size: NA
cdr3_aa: CASTLSGGYTGELFF
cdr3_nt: TGTGCCAGCACCCTTAGTGGGGGGTACACCGGGGAGCTGTTTTTT

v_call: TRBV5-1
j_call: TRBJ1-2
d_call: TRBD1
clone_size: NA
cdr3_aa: CASSSGQGADGYTF
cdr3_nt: TGCGCCAGCAGCTCAGGACAGGGTGCGGATGGCTACACCTTC

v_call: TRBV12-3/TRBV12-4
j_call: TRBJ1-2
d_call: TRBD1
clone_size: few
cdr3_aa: CASSRNRGGYTF
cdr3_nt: TGTGCCAGCAGTAGAAACAGGGGTGGCTACACCTTC

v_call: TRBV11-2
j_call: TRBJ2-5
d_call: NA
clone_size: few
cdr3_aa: CASSLVLGLGEETQYF
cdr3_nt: TGTGCCAGCAGCTTAGTGCTCGGACTGGGGGAAGAGACCCAGTACTTC